This paragraph reports one T cell receptor (beta chain). The antigen is not known. The CDR3 end shows no conserved phenylalanine or tryptophan, and so a read error is likely. These data come from a study of tumor and adjacent non-tumor tissue in lung cancer. Study information: Some 4.2 million productive TCRbeta reads were obtained per sample on average.

The template was RNA from unsorted bulk tissue. The normal lung tissue was taken more than 3 cm from the tumor edge. Study-wide results and limits: Higher tumor TCR diversity was associated with shorter survival.

A modified ARM-PCR protocol with three rounds of nested PCR amplified TCRbeta. TCRdb passed the multiplex PCR reads through MiXCR, listing each CDR3 protein once. Of 70,000 to 95,000 distinct CDR3 sequences listed, approximately 82% are singletons. This clonotype was sampled from a man in his 70s with non-small cell lung cancer. The sequencing sample was made of distant non-tumor lung tissue.

CDR3 bases: TGTGCCAGCAGTCTATTAGCGGGATGGCCGGGCGAGCAGTACCTC. Protein sequence: CASSLLAGWPGEQYL. V usage is TRBV28 and J usage is TRBJ2-7, with 8 bases identical to TRBD2. Unmatched junction bases numbered 12, after V lost 5 bases and J lost 6 bases. The CDR3 is made up of 15 amino acids. Germline assignment: CDR1 MDHEN and CDR2 SYDVKM.